The next 10 T cell receptor beta chains were all read from a single sample in a study of early T cells in non-severe SARS-CoV-2 infection. TCRdb reanalysed the 5' RACE reads using MiXCR and keeps one entry per CDR3 protein. The sample has around 67,000 distinct CDR3 sequences, approximately 10% seen once. Sequences were derived from whole blood, sampled at baseline. These receptors all come from an adult who was a healthcare worker with PCR-confirmed SARS-CoV-2 infection or an uninfected control (not recorded which).

The rearrangement joins TRBV2 to TRBJ2-4; a weak D match, TRBD2 (6 bases). Germline-derived CDR1 and CDR2 are SNHLY and FYNNEI. Trimming shortened V by 0 bases and J by 7 bases, and 13 bases separated the two germline ends. The CDR3 sequence is 15 residues long. The CDR3 spells CASSEARGRRNIQYF. In nucleotides, the CDR3 is TGTGCCAGCAGTGAAGCACGGGGGAGGAGGAACATTCAGTACTTC.

This chain joins TRBV10-1 and TRBJ2-2; 11 nucleotides align to TRBD1. V trimming: 5 bases; J trimming: 4 bases; junction bases outside the gene matches: 6. The CDR3 spans 16 residues. The germline CDR1 and CDR2 sequences are WNHNN and SYGVQD (reference sequence). CDR3 loop: CASSPGQGAPTGELFF. The CDR3 DNA sequence: TGCGCCAGCAGTCCCGGACAGGGGGCGCCCACCGGGGAGCTGTTTTTT.

The table lists this clonotype with a few counts. The V and J genes are TRBV30 and TRBJ2-2, with D unclear. CDR1 and CDR2 (germline): GTSNPN, SVGIG (reference sequence). V shed 2 bases and J shed 2 bases, with 6 bases lying between them. The CDR3 has 13 amino acids. CDR3: CAWSRTNTGELFF. CDR3 in DNA: TGTGCCTGGAGTCGCACCAACACCGGGGAGCTGTTTTTT.

Only a few counts were recorded for this clonotype. The chain is built from TRBV5-4 and TRBJ1-2; TRBD1 matches 9 bases. From germline, CDR1 is SGHNT and CDR2 YYREEE (reference sequence). The trim removed 1 base at V and 7 bases at J, leaving 8 bases unmatched. The CDR3 runs 15 residues. CDR3 region: CASSLYSGTGSGYTF. In nucleotides, the CDR3 is TGTGCCAGCAGCTTGTATTCTGGGACAGGGTCTGGCTACACCTTC.

The sample holds a few counts of this clonotype. V is TRBV25-1 and J is TRBJ1-1; D is perhaps TRBD1 (5 bases). This CDR3 contains 14 residues. The V gene lost 1 base and the J gene lost 4 bases, with 10 bases spanning the gap. The V gene's germline CDR1 is MGHDK and CDR2 SYGVNS. CDR3 in DNA: TGTGCCAGCAGTGAATCGAGGGGACCCACTGAAGCTTTCTTT. Translation: CASSESRGPTEAFF.

This clonotype was recorded a few times. The chain uses TRBV7-6 and TRBJ2-2, with D perhaps TRBD1 (6 bases). Between the trimmed V and J ends, which lost 5 bases and 0 bases, there was a span of 13 bases. This CDR3 is built from 16 residues. Germline V lookup: CDR1 SGHVS, CDR2 FNYEAQ. CDR3 loop: CASSPRQAPNTGELFF. CDR3 in DNA: TGTGCCAGCAGCCCCCGACAGGCCCCGAACACCGGGGAGCTGTTTTTT.

This clonotype came up a few times. The chain uses TRBV7-9 and TRBJ2-2, with D maybe TRBD2 (6 bases). Germline lookup yields CDR1 SEHNR and CDR2 FQNEAQ (reference sequence). V shed 4 bases and J shed 7 bases, with 19 bases lying between them. The CDR3 length is 16 residues. The chain's CDR3 is CASSYGGLNEIGELFF. The CDR3 nucleotides are TGTGCCAGCAGCTACGGAGGACTAAATGAGATCGGGGAGCTGTTTTTT.

Remarks on this clonotype: With a much larger clone just one base away, this may be a read error. The rearrangement links TRBV2 to TRBJ2-2; TRBD1 might be the D (5 bases). The V gene's germline CDR1 is SNHLY and CDR2 FYNNEI. V lost 10 bases and J 4 bases, leaving 7 bases between the germline ends. The CDR3 is 11 amino acids. The CDR3 region has the DNA TGTGCCAACCAGGGCACCGGGGAGCTGTTTTTT. Protein: CANQGTGELFF. The variable domain in full, completed from reference TRBV2 and TRBJ2-2, reads EPEVTQTPSHQVTQMGQEVILRCVPISNHLYFYWYRQILGQKVEFLVSFYNNEISEKSEIFDDQFSVERPDGSNFTLKIRSTKLEDSAMYFCANQGTGELFFGEGSRLTVL.

This clonotype was seen only a few times. V and J are TRBV20-1 and TRBJ1-5; 7 nucleotides agree with TRBD1. CDR1 is DFQATT and CDR2 is SNEGSKA in the germline V gene (reference sequence). The CDR3 has 13 amino acids. J lost 7 bases, V lost 0 bases, and 3 bases had no gene match. The CDR3 nucleotides are TGCAGTGCTAGAGACAGGGGGGGCCAGCCCCAGCATTTT. Its protein product is CSARDRGGQPQHF.

The V call is TRBV10-3, the J call TRBJ2-7; no clear D. In germline, CDR1 is ENHRY, CDR2 SYGVKD. V was shortened by 11 bases and J by 3 bases, with 14 bases between the two germline ends. This CDR3 comprises 12 residues. CDR3 loop: CAHAPASYEQYF. The CDR3 nucleotides are TGTGCCCACGCCCCAGCTAGCTACGAGCAGTACTTC.